These 32 T cell receptor beta chains came from one sample sequenced in a study of blood T cell repertoires in COVID-19. Data came from immunoSEQ multiplex PCR; TCRdb stores just in-frame clones and leaves some out. Of about 220,000 clones in the sample, approximately 80% are singletons; the top ten hold 9.5% to 15%. The sequencing input was peripheral blood. All receptors come from a human donor in a cohort sampled during active COVID-19.

This chain links TRBV19 with TRBJ2-7; the D gene is possibly TRBD1 (6 bases). CDR1 LNHDA and CDR2 SQIVND come from the germline V gene (reference sequence). V dropped 4 bases and J dropped 4 bases, with 20 bases sitting between them. The length of the CDR3 is 16 residues. In nucleotides, the CDR3 is TGTGCCAGTAGTACCCACCAGGGGACAAGCAGGTACGAGCAGTACTTC. Its protein is CASSTHQGTSRYEQYF.

The chain recombines TRBV19 with TRBJ2-1; 11 bases line up with TRBD2. The CDR3 totals 15 residues. V was clipped by 6 bases and J by 8 bases; unmatched bases: 9. Germline lookup yields CDR1 LNHDA and CDR2 SQIVND (reference sequence). The CDR3 bases are TGTGCCAGTAGAGTAGCGGGGGGGCGGCGGGATGAGCAGTTCTTC. This sequence encodes CASRVAGGRRDEQFF.

This chain uses TRBV19 with TRBJ2-1, with 9 bases fitting TRBD2. The CDR3 has 15 residues. CDR1 and CDR2 from the germline V gene are LNHDA and SQIVND (reference sequence). V trimming: 3 bases; J trimming: 9 bases; junction bases outside the gene matches: 9. The CDR3 sequence is CASSISSGIPREQFF. The DNA of the CDR3 is TGTGCCAGTAGTATCTCTAGCGGGATCCCCCGTGAGCAGTTCTTC.

The chain links TRBV14 to TRBJ1-1, with D possibly being TRBD1 (6 bases). The CDR3 covers 14 residues. CDR1 and CDR2 from the germline V gene are SGHDN and FVKESK. V gave up 1 base and J gave up 1 base, with 7 bases separating them. The chain's CDR3 is CASSQVGGNTEAFF. CDR3 coding DNA: TGTGCCAGCAGCCAAGTAGGGGGGAACACTGAAGCTTTCTTT.

J is TRBJ2-7 and V is TRBV6-2 or TRBV6-3, with 7 bases fitting TRBD1. Germline V gene sequence: CDR1 MNHEY, CDR2 SVGEGT. This CDR3 comprises 14 residues. V was clipped by 2 bases and J by 1 base; unmatched bases: 2. As DNA, the CDR3 is TGTGCCAGCAGTTACGCCAGGGGGTCCTACGAGCAGTACTTC. This encodes CASSYARGSYEQYF.

The chain uses TRBV19 and TRBJ1-4; possibly TRBD1 for D (6 bases). Trimming stripped 3 bases from V and 0 bases from J, with 17 bases between. CDR1 is LNHDA, CDR2 SQIVND, per germline (reference sequence). This CDR3 has 18 amino acids. The CDR3 DNA reads as TGTGCCAGTAGTATTCCGATCCGTCGGACAGCAACTAATGAAAAACTGTTTTTT. Translation: CASSIPIRRTATNEKLFF.

The rearrangement links TRBV5-1 to TRBJ2-3; TRBD2 matches 9 bases. Trimming at V came to 7 bases and at J to 2 bases, leaving 17 bases not matched to a gene. The CDR3 is 18 amino acids. CDR1 and CDR2 (germline): SGHRS, YFSETQ. The CDR3 bases are TGCGCCAGCGGGAAACCGAAAGTAGCGGGGGACCACACAGATACGCAGTATTTT. Protein product: CASGKPKVAGDHTDTQYF.

This clone was seen a handful of times. The chain has TRBV14 and TRBJ1-6, with D possibly TRBD1 on 5 matching bases. The germline V gene encodes CDR1 SGHDN and CDR2 FVKESK. The CDR3 runs to 13 residues. Trimming shortened V by 1 base and J by 9 bases, and 7 bases separated the two germline ends. CDR3 sequence: CASSQGGGSPLHF. Written as DNA, the CDR3 is TGTGCCAGCAGCCAAGGGGGGGGTTCACCCCTCCACTTT.

This clone was observed many times. The V gene is TRBV5-6, the J gene TRBJ1-6; 10 nucleotides align to TRBD1. The V segment lost 2 bases and the J segment 7 bases; nucleotides outside the gene matches: 6. CDR1 is SGHDT, CDR2 YYEEEE, per germline. This CDR3 contains 16 residues. The DNA of the CDR3 is TGTGCCAGCAGCTTTAGTGACAGGGGGCAGAATTCACCCCTCCACTTT. Amino acids: CASSFSDRGQNSPLHF. The full variable domain, its missing parts supplied by reference TRBV5-6 and TRBJ1-6, is DAGVTQSPTHLIKTRGQQVTLRCSPKSGHDTVSWYQQALGQGPQFIFQYYEEEERQRGNFPDRFSGHQFPNYSSELNVNALLLGDSALYLCASSFSDRGQNSPLHFGNGTRLTVT.

V is TRBV28 and J is TRBJ1-3; 9 bases are shared with TRBD1. Losses at the gene ends were 7 bases for V and 4 bases for J; bases not matched to a gene: 11. The CDR3 consists of 16 residues. The germline CDR1 and CDR2 sequences are MDHEN and SYDVKM. CDR3 sequence: CASTRTGEVSGNTIYF. CDR3 nucleotides: TGTGCCAGCACCCGGACAGGGGAGGTATCCGGAAACACCATATATTTT.

This clone was observed once. This chain connects TRBV10-3 to TRBJ1-5; 9 bases agree with TRBD1. Germline V lookup: CDR1 ENHRY, CDR2 SYGVKD. J gave up 5 bases and V 5 bases, and 10 bases lay outside the gene matches. This CDR3 contains 16 residues. The CDR3 spells CAISSSRDREDQPQHF. The DNA for the CDR3 is TGTGCCATCAGTTCGAGCCGGGACAGGGAGGATCAGCCCCAGCATTTT.

V and J are TRBV4-2 and TRBJ2-7; maybe TRBD1 (5 bases). The germline V and J ends were trimmed by 1 base and 6 bases, with 16 bases remaining between them. Germline-derived CDR1 and CDR2 are LGHNA and YNFKEQ. The CDR3 sequence is 15 residues long. DNA of the CDR3: TGTGCCAGCAGCCAAGTGGGGCCCCAGCTAGGCGAGCAGTACTTC. Translating it yields CASSQVGPQLGEQYF.

The chain is built from TRBV4-2 and TRBJ2-3; possibly TRBD1 for D (5 bases). Germline CDR1 and CDR2: LGHNA and YNFKEQ. The CDR3 sequence is 13 residues long. V was cut by 1 base and J by 6 bases, with 8 bases left in between. CDR3 in amino acids: CASSQGAGDTQYF. The DNA for the CDR3 is TGTGCCAGCAGCCAAGGGGCAGGGGATACGCAGTATTTT.

This chain joins TRBV7-3 and TRBJ2-5; D may be TRBD2 (6 bases). V lost 10 bases and J 6 bases, leaving 24 bases between the germline ends. Germline CDR1 reads SGHTA; CDR2 reads FQGTGA. This CDR3 region has 15 residues. The CDR3 coding sequence is TGTGCCATAGGCCCGGGGGACGAAGGTTCTCAGACCCAGTACTTC. Its translation is CAIGPGDEGSQTQYF.

The rearrangement joins TRBV6-2 or TRBV6-3 to TRBJ1-2; 10 bases map to TRBD1. Germline V gives CDR1 MNHEY, CDR2 SVGEGT. V trimming: 5 bases; J trimming: 4 bases; junction bases outside the gene matches: 4. This CDR3 is 14 amino acids long. The CDR3 region is CASSRDRGIYGYTF. The CDR3 DNA sequence: TGTGCCAGCAGTCGGGACAGGGGAATCTATGGCTACACCTTC.

The gene calls are TRBV28 and TRBJ1-5; 9 nucleotides agree with TRBD1. Trimming cost V 4 bases and J 2 bases; bases outside gene matches: 3. This CDR3 spans 15 amino acids. CDR1 MDHEN and CDR2 SYDVKM come from the germline V gene. The CDR3 protein is CASSSRDRGNQPQHF. The CDR3 region has the DNA TGTGCCAGCAGTTCCCGGGACAGGGGCAATCAGCCCCAGCATTTT.

The chain has TRBV7-2 and TRBJ2-3; perhaps TRBD2 as D (6 bases). V was clipped by 0 bases and J by 7 bases, with 14 bases between them. Germline loops: CDR1 SGHTA, CDR2 FQGNSA. CDR3 length equals 15 residues. The chain's CDR3 is CASSLAFGGVHTQYF. The CDR3 DNA reads as TGTGCCAGCAGCTTAGCGTTCGGAGGGGTGCATACGCAGTATTTT.

The chain combines TRBV12-3 or TRBV12-4 with TRBJ2-4; D perhaps matches TRBD1 (6 bases). The V gene lost 4 bases and the J gene lost 14 bases, with 15 bases spanning the gap. This CDR3 has 12 amino acids. CDR3 in DNA: TGTGCCAGCAGTTCCGCCGGGACAAAAAAGTACTTC. As protein: CASSSAGTKKYF.

The rearrangement uses TRBV24-1 and TRBJ2-3, with 10 bases matching TRBD2. CDR3 length: 17 amino acids. The germline CDR1 and CDR2 sequences are KGHDR and SFDVKD. V was pared by 3 bases and J by 1 base, with 6 bases of the junction left unmatched. Here the CDR3 DNA reads TGTGCCACCAGTGATCTCGGACTAGCGGAGGGCACAGATACGCAGTATTTT. Its translation is CATSDLGLAEGTDTQYF.

This clone was seen once. The rearrangement links TRBV14 to TRBJ1-4; 9 nucleotides agree with TRBD1. Germline loops: CDR1 SGHDN, CDR2 FVKESK. J was trimmed by 7 bases and V by 5 bases; bases with no gene match: 11. CDR3 length: 16 residues. The chain's CDR3 is CASSSRQGELGEKLFF. CDR3 bases: TGTGCCAGCAGCTCTCGACAGGGGGAGTTGGGTGAAAAACTGTTTTTT.

V is TRBV5-8 and J is TRBJ2-1, with TRBD1 matching over 9 bases. V lost 0 bases to trimming and J lost 6 bases; unmatched junction nucleotides: 7. CDR3 size: 16 residues. Germline CDR1 reads SGHTS; CDR2 reads YDEGEE. DNA for the CDR3: TGTGCCAGCAGCTTGGCCCCGGGACAGGGTACCAATGAGCAGTTCTTC. Its protein product is CASSLAPGQGTNEQFF.

CDR3: CSVELQTSGNYEQYF. In DNA, the CDR3 is TGCAGCGTTGAACTCCAGACTAGCGGGAATTACGAGCAGTACTTC. The rearrangement uses TRBV29-1 and TRBJ2-7, with 11 bases aligning to TRBD2. Germline V gene lookup returns CDR1 SQVTM and CDR2 ANQGSEA. V lost 2 bases and J lost 4; bases outside the gene matches: 7. This CDR3 is 15 amino acids long.

This clone was recorded many times. The V and J genes are TRBV5-8 and TRBJ2-7; TRBD1 agrees at 8 bases. This CDR3 region has 14 residues. V shed 2 bases, J shed 4 bases, and the junction held 5 bases outside the gene matches. Germline V gives CDR1 SGHTS, CDR2 YDEGEE. The CDR3 spells CASSFRDRMYEQYF. CDR3 DNA: TGTGCCAGCAGCTTCCGGGACAGGATGTACGAGCAGTACTTC.

V and J are TRBV2 and TRBJ2-7; perhaps TRBD2 as D (5 bases). Germline V gene lookup returns CDR1 SNHLY and CDR2 FYNNEI. The CDR3 covers 16 residues. The V end was cut by 6 bases, the J end by 7 bases, with 25 bases between. The CDR3 nucleotides read TGTGCCAGCAGCGCCCTCGGTTTAGCGAACCTCTTGGAGCAGTACTTC. Translation gives CASSALGLANLLEQYF.

The chain carries TRBV2 and TRBJ2-5; no definite D call. V shed 6 bases and J shed 1 base, with 6 bases lying between them. Germline V CDR1 and CDR2: SNHLY, FYNNEI. The CDR3 covers 12 residues. In nucleotides, the CDR3 is TGTGCCAGCAGACAGCTCCAAGAGACCCAGTACTTC. It specifies CASRQLQETQYF.

The chain couples TRBV9 to TRBJ2-5, with 10 bases matching TRBD2. The CDR3 contains 15 residues. The ends lost 0 bases at V and 7 bases at J; junction bases unmatched: 6. The germline CDR1 and CDR2 sequences are SGDLS and YYNGEE. The CDR3 spells CASSVGSGGAVTQYF. CDR3 sequence (DNA): TGTGCCAGCAGCGTAGGGAGCGGGGGGGCCGTGACCCAGTACTTC.

The rearrangement uses TRBV6-1 and TRBJ2-3; perhaps TRBD2 as D (6 bases). V was cut by 0 bases and J by 4 bases, with 11 bases left in between. The CDR3 extends over 15 amino acids. The V gene's germline CDR1 is MNHNS and CDR2 SASEGT. CDR3 in DNA: TGTGCCAGCAGTGAAGCGGGGGGACGGTCAGATACGCAGTATTTT. This gives the protein CASSEAGGRSDTQYF.

The chain couples TRBV2 to TRBJ2-1; 7 bases are shared with TRBD2. There are 16 residues in the CDR3. Per the germline V gene, CDR1 is SNHLY and CDR2 is FYNNEI. J lost 3 bases, V lost 1 base, and 6 bases had no gene match. CDR3 DNA sequence: TGTGCCAGCAGTGAAGGTCGGCTAGCGGTCTACAATGAGCAGTTCTTC. This gives the protein CASSEGRLAVYNEQFF.

V is TRBV10-3 and J is TRBJ1-6, with 7 bases aligning to TRBD1. CDR3 length: 14 residues. The V and J ends lost 6 bases and 9 bases, in that order; junction bases with no gene match: 8. Germline V gene data show CDR1 as ENHRY and CDR2 as SYGVKD. The CDR3 here is CAIRQGVNSSPLHF. The CDR3, as DNA: TGTGCCATCAGGCAGGGGGTGAATAGTTCACCCCTCCACTTT.

The chain has TRBV2 and TRBJ2-7; TRBD1 matches 7 bases. Germline-derived CDR1 and CDR2 are SNHLY and FYNNEI. The CDR3 sequence is 15 residues long. The V gene end was trimmed by 4 bases and the J gene end by 1 base; junction bases not matched to a gene: 7. The CDR3 nucleotides are TGTGCCAGCAGTGCTCGACAGGGCCGTTCCTACGAGCAGTACTTC. Protein product: CASSARQGRSYEQYF.

This clone appeared once. The chain employs TRBV4-1 and TRBJ1-4; D unclear. This CDR3 is 15 amino acids long. The V gene lost 1 base and the J gene lost 7 bases, with 13 bases spanning the gap. Germline V gives CDR1 MGHRA, CDR2 YSYEKL. The CDR3 DNA reads TGCGCCAGCAGCCAAGTGGGAGGCGGGAGTGAAAAACTGTTTTTT. It specifies CASSQVGGGSEKLFF.

The rearrangement uses TRBV27 and TRBJ1-1; TRBD1 is a possible D gene (5 bases). Germline CDR1 reads MNHEY; CDR2 reads SMNVEV (reference sequence). Trimming stripped 5 bases from V and 4 bases from J, with 11 bases between. There are 13 residues in the CDR3. CDR3 in amino acids: CASSGRVGTEAFF. Here the CDR3 DNA reads TGTGCCAGCAGTGGCAGGGTTGGCACTGAAGCTTTCTTT.